Sequencing of this T cell receptor (beta chain) was carried out in a study of blood T cell repertoires in COVID-19. Study details: Specimens from acute and convalescent COVID-19 originated in the United States, Italy and Spain. T cells, B-cell-depleted T cells, or PBMCs supplied cDNA or gDNA.

CDR3 length: 13 amino acids. The V end lost 6 bases, the J end lost 3 bases, and 12 bases lay between the germline ends. Source study methods: Using reference gene primer amplification, nucleated cell counts were estimated. Sequenced by immunoSEQ multiplex PCR; TCRdb stores in-frame clones only, minus some. V and J calls and clone size are given by that table; D and trimming were obtained from the DNA. The table records about 400,000 clones, around 92% of them present only once. The chain employs TRBV12-3 or TRBV12-4 and TRBJ2-7; perhaps TRBD1 as D (6 bases). The receptor was derived from a man between 35 and 55 years old with acute or convalescent COVID-19. The sequenced material came from peripheral blood. Here the CDR3 reads CASRNRAVYEQYF. The CDR3 bases are TGTGCCAGCAGGAACAGGGCCGTCTACGAGCAGTACTTC.